The 21 T cell receptor beta chains presented below share a single source sample, sequenced in a study of T cell changes during pregnancy in multiple sclerosis. Sequenced by immunoSEQ multiplex PCR; TCRdb stores in-frame clones only, minus some. The profile shows 60,000 to 70,000 clones, 91% of them singletons. The material sequenced was peripheral blood, taken after pregnancy. These receptors were taken from a female donor in good health, enrolled as a control in a pregnancy study.

The gene calls are TRBV2 and TRBJ2-7; TRBD1 matches 8 bases. The CDR3 spans 17 residues. Trimming at V came to 5 bases and at J to 0 bases, leaving 12 bases not matched to a gene. From germline, CDR1 is SNHLY and CDR2 FYNNEI. In DNA form, the CDR3 reads TGTGCCAGCAGTCCGCGTACCGGGACAGGTATCTCCTACGAGCAGTACTTC. Protein: CASSPRTGTGISYEQYF.

The V gene is TRBV7-3, the J gene TRBJ1-1, with TRBD1 as a possible D gene (5 bases). Germline assignment: CDR1 SGHTA and CDR2 FQGTGA. The CDR3 length is 14 residues. Trimming stripped 5 bases from V and 8 bases from J, with 18 bases between. The CDR3 nucleotides are TGTGCCAGCAGCCCGGAGGGACCTACAGCCGAAGCTTTCTTT. Its translation: CASSPEGPTAEAFF.

V gene TRBV5-6 combines with J gene TRBJ2-2, with D perhaps TRBD2 (6 bases). Trimming took off 4 bases at V and 5 bases at J, with 18 bases between the two ends. This CDR3 has 16 residues. Germline V gene sequence: CDR1 SGHDT, CDR2 YYEEEE. The CDR3 region has the DNA TGTGCCAGCAGCCTCGCGGGGCTTAGGCGTACCGGGGAGCTGTTTTTT. It yields the protein CASSLAGLRRTGELFF.

V is TRBV5-6 and J is TRBJ2-3, with D tentatively TRBD1 (5 bases). The germline V gene encodes CDR1 SGHDT and CDR2 YYEEEE. Trimming shortened V by 4 bases and J by 6 bases, and 15 bases separated the two germline ends. This CDR3 spans 14 amino acids. The CDR3 DNA sequence: TGTGCCAGCAGCCACATCAGTGGGGCGGATACGCAGTATTTT. Translation gives CASSHISGADTQYF.

This clone occurred once. The V call is TRBV30, the J call TRBJ2-2; 9 bases agree with TRBD1. V gave up 4 bases and J gave up 4 bases; unmatched junction bases: 7. Germline assignment: CDR1 GTSNPN and CDR2 SVGIG (reference sequence). This CDR3 has 15 residues. DNA of the CDR3: TGTGCCTGGATACCCGGGACAGGGAGCACCGGGGAGCTGTTTTTT. Amino acids: CAWIPGTGSTGELFF.

The chain has TRBV19 and TRBJ1-2, with D perhaps TRBD1 (6 bases). The CDR3 runs to 11 residues. Trimming left V 9 bases short and J 8 bases short, with 13 bases between. Germline V gives CDR1 LNHDA, CDR2 SQIVND (reference sequence). CDR3 loop: CASLRGNGYTF. Written as DNA, the CDR3 is TGTGCCAGCCTCAGGGGAAACGGCTACACCTTC.

The genes are TRBV19 and TRBJ2-6, with 8 bases that match TRBD1. The germline CDR1 and CDR2 sequences are LNHDA and SQIVND (reference sequence). The length of the CDR3 is 17 residues. Trimming removed 7 bases from V and 0 bases from J; junction bases left unmatched: 8. The CDR3 is CASIQTGVVSGANVLTF. The CDR3 DNA follows: TGTGCCAGTATCCAGACAGGGGTTGTCTCTGGGGCCAACGTCCTGACTTTC.

The table lists this clone with a few counts. This rearrangement joins TRBV30 to TRBJ1-1; D gene unclear. The V gene's germline CDR1 is GTSNPN and CDR2 SVGIG (reference sequence). Trimming left V 3 bases short and J 1 base short, with 9 bases between. This CDR3 is 13 amino acids long. The DNA for the CDR3 is TGTGCCTGGAGGGGCAGCCAGAACACTGAAGCTTTCTTT. Translating gives CAWRGSQNTEAFF.

The genes are TRBV19 and TRBJ2-7; 7 nucleotides line up with TRBD1. Germline-derived CDR1 and CDR2 are LNHDA and SQIVND (reference sequence). The V segment lost 5 bases and the J segment 6 bases; nucleotides outside the gene matches: 16. The CDR3 is 16 residues long. CDR3 sequence reads: CASSPERQGALSEQYF. In nucleotides, the CDR3 is TGTGCCAGTAGTCCAGAAAGACAGGGAGCCCTCTCCGAGCAGTACTTC.

The chain links TRBV4-1 to TRBJ1-1, with D hard to call. Germline V gene lookup returns CDR1 MGHRA and CDR2 YSYEKL. This CDR3 contains 13 residues. V shed 8 bases and J shed 0 bases, with 10 bases lying between them. CDR3 protein: CASSGIMNTEAFF. In DNA, the CDR3 is TGCGCCAGCTCGGGGATAATGAACACTGAAGCTTTCTTT.

The chain joins TRBV9 to TRBJ2-7; 7 positions agree with TRBD2. CDR1 is SGDLS and CDR2 is YYNGEE in the germline V gene. The CDR3 covers 14 residues. The J segment lost 5 bases and the V segment lost 4 bases, leaving 9 bases of the junction unmatched. CDR3 sequence: CASSLRGGADEQYF. The CDR3 DNA sequence: TGTGCCAGCAGCCTAAGGGGAGGGGCGGACGAGCAGTACTTC.

V is TRBV11-3 and J is TRBJ2-3; 8 bases are shared with TRBD2. Germline V gene data show CDR1 as SGHNT and CDR2 as YENEEA. V lost 5 bases and J lost 5; bases outside the gene matches: 15. This CDR3 contains 17 residues. CDR3 bases: TGTGCCAGCAGCCTGGGGGTAGCGGGGCAACTGGTAGATACGCAGTATTTT. It codes for CASSLGVAGQLVDTQYF.

This CDR3 is CASSQDRTGANTEAFF. The CDR3 bases are TGCGCCAGCAGCCAAGACCGGACAGGGGCGAACACTGAAGCTTTCTTT. The chain couples TRBV4-3 to TRBJ1-1; TRBD1 matches 9 bases. The ends lost 0 bases at V and 1 base at J; junction bases unmatched: 3. Germline V CDR1 and CDR2: LGHNA, YSLEER. The CDR3 has 16 residues.

The chain combines TRBV5-4 with TRBJ2-7, with TRBD1 matching over 8 bases. Germline loops: CDR1 SGHNT, CDR2 YYREEE (reference sequence). CDR3 length: 14 amino acids. Germline trimming cut 6 bases from V and 4 bases from J; bases unmatched to any gene: 9. This CDR3 reads CASTDRDRSYEQYF. The CDR3 coding sequence is TGTGCCAGCACCGACCGGGACAGGAGTTACGAGCAGTACTTC.

This rearrangement joins TRBV5-1 to TRBJ2-1, with a weak D call TRBD1 (6 bases). The CDR3 runs 14 residues. Germline V CDR1 and CDR2: SGHRS, YFSETQ. V shed 4 bases and J shed 9 bases, with 17 bases lying between them. This CDR3 reads CASSPLDRTAEQFF. Written as DNA, the CDR3 is TGCGCCAGCAGCCCCCTCGACAGGACTGCTGAGCAGTTCTTC.

The V gene is TRBV15, the J gene TRBJ1-5; the D gene is possibly TRBD1 (5 bases). The germline CDR1 and CDR2 sequences are LNHNV and YYDKDF (reference sequence). V lost 6 bases, J lost 0 bases, and 9 bases lay in between. CDR3 size: 14 residues. The CDR3 protein is CATSDRYSNQPQHF. The DNA for the CDR3 is TGTGCCACCAGTGACAGATATAGCAATCAGCCCCAGCATTTT. The variable domain in full, with the rest retrieved from reference TRBV15 and TRBJ1-5, is DAMVIQNPRYQVTQFGKPVTLSCSQTLNHNVMYWYQQKSSQAPKLLFHYYDKDFNNEADTPDNFQSRRPNTSFCFLDIRSPGLGDTAMYLCATSDRYSNQPQHFGDGTRLSIL.

The chain recombines TRBV4-1 with TRBJ1-2; D not resolved. Trimming took off 4 bases at V and 2 bases at J, with 14 bases between the two ends. The CDR3 is 15 amino acids. Germline V lookup: CDR1 MGHRA, CDR2 YSYEKL. As DNA, the CDR3 is TGCGCCAGCAGCCTCGAGCCTTTAGCCAACTATGGCTACACCTTC. Amino acid sequence: CASSLEPLANYGYTF.

This clone came up a few times. The V gene is TRBV6-4, the J gene TRBJ2-2, with D possibly being TRBD1 (6 bases). V shed 0 bases and J shed 4 bases, with 6 bases lying between them. From germline, CDR1 is MRHNA and CDR2 SNTAGT. The CDR3 spans 14 residues. DNA of the CDR3: TGTGCCAGCAGTGACTCGGACAGCACCGGGGAGCTGTTTTTT. This encodes CASSDSDSTGELFF.

This sequence joins TRBV9 and TRBJ2-5; 12 bases line up with TRBD2. V trimming: 3 bases; J trimming: 5 bases; junction bases outside the gene matches: 14. Germline-derived CDR1 and CDR2 are SGDLS and YYNGEE. The CDR3 spans 18 residues. DNA of the CDR3: TGTGCCAGCAGCGCACTTCCCCCTAGCGGGGGGGAGGGGGAGACCCAGTACTTC. It translates to CASSALPPSGGEGETQYF.

The gene calls are TRBV6-6 and TRBJ2-1; 7 bases align to TRBD2. Germline-derived CDR1 and CDR2 are MNHNY and SVGAGI (reference sequence). The ends lost 4 bases at V and 1 base at J; junction bases unmatched: 7. The CDR3 is made up of 16 amino acids. The CDR3 DNA reads TGTGCCAGCAGTTCCGACCCGGGGGGATCCTACAATGAGCAGTTCTTC. This codes for CASSSDPGGSYNEQFF.

The DNA of the CDR3 is TGCAGCGTTGAAGCGGACAGGGGGCGCTTAGCTTTCTTT. Translating gives CSVEADRGRLAFF. The rearrangement links TRBV29-1 to TRBJ1-1; 11 bases fit TRBD1. V dropped 1 base and J dropped 10; count of bases not matched to a gene: 5. Germline V gene lookup returns CDR1 SQVTM and CDR2 ANQGSEA. The CDR3 sequence is 13 residues long.